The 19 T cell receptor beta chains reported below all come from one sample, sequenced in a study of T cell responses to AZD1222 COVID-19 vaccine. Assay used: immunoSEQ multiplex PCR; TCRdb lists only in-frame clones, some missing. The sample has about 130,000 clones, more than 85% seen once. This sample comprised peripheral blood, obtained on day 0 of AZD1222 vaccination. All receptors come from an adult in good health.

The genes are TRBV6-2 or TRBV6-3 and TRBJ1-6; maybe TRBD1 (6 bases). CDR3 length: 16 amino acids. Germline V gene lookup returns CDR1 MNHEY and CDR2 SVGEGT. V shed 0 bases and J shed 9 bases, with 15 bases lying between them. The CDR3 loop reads CASSYSTNRAASPLHF. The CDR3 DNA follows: TGTGCCAGCAGTTACTCGACTAACAGGGCAGCTTCACCCCTCCACTTT.

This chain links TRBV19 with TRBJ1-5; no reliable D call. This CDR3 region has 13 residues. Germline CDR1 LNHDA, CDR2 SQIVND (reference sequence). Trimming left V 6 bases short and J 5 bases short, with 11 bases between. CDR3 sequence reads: CASSKGIDQPQHF. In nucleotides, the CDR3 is TGTGCCAGTAGCAAGGGAATCGATCAGCCCCAGCATTTT.

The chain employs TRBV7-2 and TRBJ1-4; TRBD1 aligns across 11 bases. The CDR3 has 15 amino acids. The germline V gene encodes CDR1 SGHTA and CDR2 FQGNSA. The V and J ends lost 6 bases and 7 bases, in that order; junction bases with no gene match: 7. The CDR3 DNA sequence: TGTGCCAGCAGTGAGACCGGGACAGGGGGTGAAAAACTGTTTTTT. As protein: CASSETGTGGEKLFF.

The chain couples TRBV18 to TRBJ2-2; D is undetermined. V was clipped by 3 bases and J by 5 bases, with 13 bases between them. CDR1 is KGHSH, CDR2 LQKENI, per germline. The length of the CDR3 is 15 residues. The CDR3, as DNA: TGTGCCAGCTCACCGGACCTTATGGGGACCGGGGAGCTGTTTTTT. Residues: CASSPDLMGTGELFF.

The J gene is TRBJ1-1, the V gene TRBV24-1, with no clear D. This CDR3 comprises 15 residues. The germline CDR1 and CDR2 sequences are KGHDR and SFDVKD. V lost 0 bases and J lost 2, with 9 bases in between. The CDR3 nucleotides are TGTGCCACCAGTGATTTGCAAGAGGGTAACACTGAAGCTTTCTTT. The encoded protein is CATSDLQEGNTEAFF.

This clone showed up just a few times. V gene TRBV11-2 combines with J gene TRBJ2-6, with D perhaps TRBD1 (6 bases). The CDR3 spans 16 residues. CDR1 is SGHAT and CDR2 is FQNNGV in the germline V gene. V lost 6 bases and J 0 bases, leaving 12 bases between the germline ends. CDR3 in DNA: TGTGCCAGCAGTCTGGACAGTAGCTCTGGGGCCAACGTCCTGACTTTC. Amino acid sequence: CASSLDSSSGANVLTF. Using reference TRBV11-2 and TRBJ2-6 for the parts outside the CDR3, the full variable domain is EAGVAQSPRYKIIEKRQSVAFWCNPISGHATLYWYQQILGQGPKLLIQFQNNGVVDDSQLPKDRFSAERLKGVDSTLKIQPAKLEDSAVYLCASSLDSSSGANVLTFGAGSRLTVL.

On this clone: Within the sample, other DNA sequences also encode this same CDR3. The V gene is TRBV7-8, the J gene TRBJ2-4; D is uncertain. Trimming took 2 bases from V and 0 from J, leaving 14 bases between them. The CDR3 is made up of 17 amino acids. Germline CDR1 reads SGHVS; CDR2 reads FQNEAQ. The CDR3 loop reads CASSLYPGALAKNIQYF. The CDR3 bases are TGTGCCAGCAGCTTATACCCCGGAGCCCTAGCCAAAAACATTCAGTACTTC. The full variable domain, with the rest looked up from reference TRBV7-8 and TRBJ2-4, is GAGVSQSPRYKVAKRGQDVALRCDPISGHVSLFWYQQALGQGPEFLTYFQNEAQLDKSGLPSDRFFAERPEGSVSTLKIQRTQQEDSAVYLCASSLYPGALAKNIQYFGAGTRLSVL.

The CDR3 spells CASSLQVAGVGNEQFF. The DNA of the CDR3 is TGCGCCAGCAGCTTGCAAGTAGCGGGGGTAGGCAATGAGCAGTTCTTC. The V and J genes are TRBV5-1 and TRBJ2-1; 9 bases map to TRBD2. CDR1 is SGHRS and CDR2 is YFSETQ in the germline V gene. The CDR3 sequence is 16 residues long. Trimming cost V 1 base and J 6 bases; bases outside gene matches: 8. The full variable domain, its missing parts supplied by reference TRBV5-1 and TRBJ2-1, is KAGVTQTPRYLIKTRGQQVTLSCSPISGHRSVSWYQQTPGQGLQFLFEYFSETQRNKGNFPGRFSGRQFSNSRSEMNVSTLELGDSALYLCASSLQVAGVGNEQFFGPGTRLTVL.

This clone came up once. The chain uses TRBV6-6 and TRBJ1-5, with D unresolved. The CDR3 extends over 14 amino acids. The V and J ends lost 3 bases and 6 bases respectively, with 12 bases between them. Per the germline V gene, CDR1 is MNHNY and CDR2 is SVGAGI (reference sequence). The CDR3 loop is CASSYLEGSQPQHF. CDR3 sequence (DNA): TGTGCCAGCAGTTATTTGGAAGGATCTCAGCCCCAGCATTTT.

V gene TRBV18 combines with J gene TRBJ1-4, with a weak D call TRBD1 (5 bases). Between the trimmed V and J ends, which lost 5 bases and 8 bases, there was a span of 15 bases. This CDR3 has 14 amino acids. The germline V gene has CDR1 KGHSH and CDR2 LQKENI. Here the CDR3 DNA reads TGTGCCAGCTCATTCAGGGAAGTCGGCGAAAAACTGTTTTTT. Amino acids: CASSFREVGEKLFF.

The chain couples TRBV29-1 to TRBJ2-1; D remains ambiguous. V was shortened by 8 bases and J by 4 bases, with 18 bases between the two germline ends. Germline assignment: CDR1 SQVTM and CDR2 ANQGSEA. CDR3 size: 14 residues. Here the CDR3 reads CSLCVDERYNEQFF. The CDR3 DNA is TGCAGCTTGTGCGTTGACGAGAGGTACAATGAGCAGTTCTTC.

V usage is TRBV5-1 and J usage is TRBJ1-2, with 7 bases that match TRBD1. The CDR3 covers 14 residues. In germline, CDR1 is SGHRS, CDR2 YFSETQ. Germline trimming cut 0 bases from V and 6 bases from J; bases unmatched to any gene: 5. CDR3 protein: CASSLGDREHGYTF. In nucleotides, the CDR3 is TGCGCCAGCAGCTTGGGAGACAGGGAACATGGCTACACCTTC.

The CDR3 region is CASSFGGGVPYEQYF. CDR3 DNA: TGTGCCAGCAGTTTTGGCGGGGGGGTCCCCTACGAGCAGTACTTC. The chain employs TRBV27 and TRBJ2-7; TRBD2 agrees at 9 bases. Germline V gene sequence: CDR1 MNHEY, CDR2 SMNVEV (reference sequence). The CDR3 is 15 residues long. V shed 3 bases and J 2 bases; nucleotides not matched to a gene: 5.

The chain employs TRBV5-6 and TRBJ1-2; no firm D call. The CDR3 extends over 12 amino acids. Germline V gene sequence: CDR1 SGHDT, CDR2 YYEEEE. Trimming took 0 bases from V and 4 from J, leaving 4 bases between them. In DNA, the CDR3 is TGTGCCAGCAGCTTGGGAGCCTATGGCTACACCTTC. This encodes CASSLGAYGYTF.

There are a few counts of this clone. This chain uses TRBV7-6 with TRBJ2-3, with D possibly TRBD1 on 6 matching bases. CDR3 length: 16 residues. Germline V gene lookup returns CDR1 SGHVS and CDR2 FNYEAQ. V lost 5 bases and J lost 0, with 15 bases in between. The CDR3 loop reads CASSPWTEMSTDTQYF. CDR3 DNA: TGTGCCAGCAGCCCTTGGACAGAAATGAGCACAGATACGCAGTATTTT.

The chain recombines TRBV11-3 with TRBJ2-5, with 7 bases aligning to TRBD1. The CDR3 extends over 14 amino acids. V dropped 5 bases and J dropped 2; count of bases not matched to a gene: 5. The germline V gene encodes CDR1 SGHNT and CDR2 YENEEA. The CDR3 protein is CASSSRDSQETQYF. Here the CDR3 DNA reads TGTGCCAGCAGCAGCCGGGACAGTCAAGAGACCCAGTACTTC. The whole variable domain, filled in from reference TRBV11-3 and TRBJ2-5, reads EAGVVQSPRYKIIEKKQPVAFWCNPISGHNTLYWYLQNLGQGPELLIRYENEEAVDDSQLPKDRFSAERLKGVDSTLKIQPAELGDSAVYLCASSSRDSQETQYFGPGTRLLVL.

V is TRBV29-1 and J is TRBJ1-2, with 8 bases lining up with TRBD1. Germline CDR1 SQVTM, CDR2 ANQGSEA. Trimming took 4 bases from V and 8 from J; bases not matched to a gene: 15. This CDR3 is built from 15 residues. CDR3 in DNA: TGCAGCGTTGTTTTGGGGACAGGTTCTCTAGACGGCTACACCTTC. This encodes CSVVLGTGSLDGYTF.

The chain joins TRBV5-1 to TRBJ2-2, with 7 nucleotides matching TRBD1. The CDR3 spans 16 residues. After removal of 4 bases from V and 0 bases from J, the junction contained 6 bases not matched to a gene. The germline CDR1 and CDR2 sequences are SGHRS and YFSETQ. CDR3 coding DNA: TGCGCCAGCAGCCAGGGACAGACCGCGAACACCGGGGAGCTGTTTTTT. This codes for CASSQGQTANTGELFF. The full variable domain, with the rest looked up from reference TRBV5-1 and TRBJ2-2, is KAGVTQTPRYLIKTRGQQVTLSCSPISGHRSVSWYQQTPGQGLQFLFEYFSETQRNKGNFPGRFSGRQFSNSRSEMNVSTLELGDSALYLCASSQGQTANTGELFFGEGSRLTVL.

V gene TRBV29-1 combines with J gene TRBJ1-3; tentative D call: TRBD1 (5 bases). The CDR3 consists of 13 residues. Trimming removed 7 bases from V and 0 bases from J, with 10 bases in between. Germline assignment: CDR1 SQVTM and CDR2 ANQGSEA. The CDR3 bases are TGCAGCGCCGTCGGGGGCTCTGGAAACACCATATATTTT. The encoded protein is CSAVGGSGNTIYF.